These 14 T cell receptor beta chains came from one sample sequenced in a study of cytotoxic CD8 clonotypes in ibrutinib-treated CLL. Libraries were prepared by immunoSEQ multiplex PCR; TCRdb keeps only in-frame clonotypes and omits some of them. The sample gives roughly 250,000 clones, about three quarters of which show up once; 15% is in the top ten. Source: PBMCs, taken after 24 months of ibrutinib treatment. Receptors originate from a human donor with chronic lymphocytic leukemia.

V and J are TRBV6-5 and TRBJ2-7, with D hard to call. The CDR3 is 14 amino acids. V dropped 8 bases and J dropped 5 bases, with 19 bases sitting between them. Germline loops: CDR1 MNHEY, CDR2 SVGAGI. CDR3 region: CASRTWAAKNEQYF. The CDR3 DNA reads as TGTGCCAGCCGTACCTGGGCAGCCAAAAACGAGCAGTACTTC.

The chain is built from TRBV11-2 and TRBJ1-1; D ambiguous. Trimming cost V 4 bases and J 6 bases, with 6 bases left between them. Germline CDR1 SGHAT, CDR2 FQNNGV. CDR3 length: 11 residues. Written as DNA, the CDR3 is TGTGCCAGCAGCTCGCTGTCTGAAGCTTTCTTT. Protein: CASSSLSEAFF. Complete variable domain (other parts from reference TRBV11-2 and TRBJ1-1): EAGVAQSPRYKIIEKRQSVAFWCNPISGHATLYWYQQILGQGPKLLIQFQNNGVVDDSQLPKDRFSAERLKGVDSTLKIQPAKLEDSAVYLCASSSLSEAFFGQGTRLTVV.

The chain has TRBV27 and TRBJ2-7; no clear D gene. Trimming took off 7 bases at V and 6 bases at J, with 16 bases between the two ends. The CDR3 extends over 13 amino acids. CDR1 is MNHEY, CDR2 SMNVEV, per germline (reference sequence). This CDR3 is CASKETSGSEQYF. CDR3 coding DNA: TGTGCCAGCAAAGAGACATCCGGGTCCGAGCAGTACTTC.

The gene calls are TRBV6-6 and TRBJ2-7; D possibly matches TRBD1 or TRBD2 (6 bases each). V dropped 4 bases and J dropped 5 bases, with 12 bases sitting between them. Germline V gene data show CDR1 as MNHNY and CDR2 as SVGAGI (reference sequence). The CDR3 contains 13 residues. DNA for the CDR3: TGTGCCAGCAGTTTATCGGGGGCGCACGAGCAGTACTTC. This sequence encodes CASSLSGAHEQYF.

J is TRBJ2-3 and V is TRBV10-3; 8 bases fit TRBD1. CDR3 length equals 17 residues. Trimming removed 1 base from V and 2 bases from J; junction bases left unmatched: 8. Germline-derived CDR1 and CDR2 are ENHRY and SYGVKD. CDR3 residues: CAISELLPGQDTDTQYF. In DNA form, the CDR3 reads TGTGCCATCAGTGAGTTGCTACCGGGACAGGACACAGATACGCAGTATTTT.

The J gene is TRBJ2-5, the V gene TRBV28; D tentatively fits TRBD1 or TRBD2 (6 bases each). The CDR3 has 13 amino acids. V was shortened by 10 bases and J by 5 bases, with 17 bases between the two germline ends. Germline V lookup: CDR1 MDHEN, CDR2 SYDVKM. CDR3 nucleotides: TGTGCCACCCTGTGGGGGGCTGGGGAGACCCAGTACTTC. It specifies CATLWGAGETQYF.

The gene calls are TRBV25-1 and TRBJ2-7; unclear D gene. The germline V and J ends were trimmed by 4 bases and 0 bases, with 13 bases remaining between them. Germline V gene sequence: CDR1 MGHDK, CDR2 SYGVNS. The length of the CDR3 is 15 residues. The DNA for the CDR3 is TGTGCCAGCAGTGCACCCTCAGAGAACTCCTACGAGCAGTACTTC. Protein product: CASSAPSENSYEQYF.

V is TRBV4-3 and J is TRBJ2-1, with D tentatively TRBD2 (5 bases). This CDR3 contains 15 residues. Trimming left V 0 bases short and J 8 bases short, with 14 bases between. Per the germline V gene, CDR1 is LGHNA and CDR2 is YSLEER. The DNA for the CDR3 is TGCGCCAGCAGCCAAGATTCGAGGGAGTGGGATGAGCAGTTCTTC. Its translation: CASSQDSREWDEQFF.

V and J are TRBV9 and TRBJ2-3, with TRBD2 matching over 8 bases. Losses at the gene ends were 1 base for V and 3 bases for J; bases not matched to a gene: 4. CDR3 size: 15 residues. Germline V lookup: CDR1 SGDLS, CDR2 YYNGEE. The CDR3 sequence: CASSVFERETDTQYF. CDR3 DNA: TGTGCCAGCAGCGTATTCGAGCGGGAGACAGATACGCAGTATTTT.

The gene calls are TRBV28 and TRBJ2-7; 8 bases match TRBD1. V lost 4 bases to trimming and J lost 0 bases; unmatched junction nucleotides: 11. Germline CDR1 MDHEN, CDR2 SYDVKM. The CDR3 is 17 amino acids. DNA for the CDR3: TGTGCCAGCAGTTCAAACCTGGGACAGGTGAGCTCCTACGAGCAGTACTTC. Translating gives CASSSNLGQVSSYEQYF. The full variable domain, in which reference TRBV28 and TRBJ2-7 provide the parts outside the CDR3, is DVKVTQSSRYLVKRTGEKVFLECVQDMDHENMFWYRQDPGLGLRLIYFSYDVKMKEKGDIPEGYSVSREKKERFSLILESASTNQTSMYLCASSSNLGQVSSYEQYFGPGTRLTVT.

The chain joins TRBV18 to TRBJ1-2; 7 nucleotides line up with TRBD1. The CDR3 contains 15 residues. J lost 0 bases, V lost 4 bases, and 5 bases had no gene match. Germline values: CDR1 KGHSH, CDR2 LQKENI. This CDR3 reads CASSRTGGTNYGYTF. CDR3 nucleotide sequence: TGTGCCAGCTCACGGACAGGCGGGACTAACTATGGCTACACCTTC.

V gene TRBV4-2 combines with J gene TRBJ2-3; 8 nucleotides align to TRBD2. Trimming cost V 5 bases and J 2 bases; bases outside gene matches: 9. In germline, CDR1 is LGHNA, CDR2 YNFKEQ. The CDR3 covers 16 residues. This CDR3 is CASSSRAGEFTDTQYF. CDR3 coding DNA: TGTGCCAGCAGCTCACGAGCGGGAGAGTTCACAGATACGCAGTATTTT.

The CDR3 DNA follows: TGTGCCAGCAGGGCCGAGGGCCGGAACACTGAAGCTTTCTTT. Translated: CASRAEGRNTEAFF. The V call is TRBV28, the J call TRBJ1-1, with unresolved D. The CDR3 is made up of 14 amino acids. Germline values: CDR1 MDHEN, CDR2 SYDVKM. V was shortened by 6 bases and J by 1 base, with 12 bases between the two germline ends.

This clone was seen more than once but under ten times. The chain joins TRBV2 to TRBJ2-1; TRBD2 matches 7 bases. J was trimmed by 8 bases and V by 5 bases; bases with no gene match: 6. This CDR3 has 13 residues. CDR1 is SNHLY, CDR2 FYNNEI, per germline. The CDR3 nucleotides read TGTGCCAGCAGTCACGCACTAGCGTATGAGCAGTTCTTC. Translation gives CASSHALAYEQFF.